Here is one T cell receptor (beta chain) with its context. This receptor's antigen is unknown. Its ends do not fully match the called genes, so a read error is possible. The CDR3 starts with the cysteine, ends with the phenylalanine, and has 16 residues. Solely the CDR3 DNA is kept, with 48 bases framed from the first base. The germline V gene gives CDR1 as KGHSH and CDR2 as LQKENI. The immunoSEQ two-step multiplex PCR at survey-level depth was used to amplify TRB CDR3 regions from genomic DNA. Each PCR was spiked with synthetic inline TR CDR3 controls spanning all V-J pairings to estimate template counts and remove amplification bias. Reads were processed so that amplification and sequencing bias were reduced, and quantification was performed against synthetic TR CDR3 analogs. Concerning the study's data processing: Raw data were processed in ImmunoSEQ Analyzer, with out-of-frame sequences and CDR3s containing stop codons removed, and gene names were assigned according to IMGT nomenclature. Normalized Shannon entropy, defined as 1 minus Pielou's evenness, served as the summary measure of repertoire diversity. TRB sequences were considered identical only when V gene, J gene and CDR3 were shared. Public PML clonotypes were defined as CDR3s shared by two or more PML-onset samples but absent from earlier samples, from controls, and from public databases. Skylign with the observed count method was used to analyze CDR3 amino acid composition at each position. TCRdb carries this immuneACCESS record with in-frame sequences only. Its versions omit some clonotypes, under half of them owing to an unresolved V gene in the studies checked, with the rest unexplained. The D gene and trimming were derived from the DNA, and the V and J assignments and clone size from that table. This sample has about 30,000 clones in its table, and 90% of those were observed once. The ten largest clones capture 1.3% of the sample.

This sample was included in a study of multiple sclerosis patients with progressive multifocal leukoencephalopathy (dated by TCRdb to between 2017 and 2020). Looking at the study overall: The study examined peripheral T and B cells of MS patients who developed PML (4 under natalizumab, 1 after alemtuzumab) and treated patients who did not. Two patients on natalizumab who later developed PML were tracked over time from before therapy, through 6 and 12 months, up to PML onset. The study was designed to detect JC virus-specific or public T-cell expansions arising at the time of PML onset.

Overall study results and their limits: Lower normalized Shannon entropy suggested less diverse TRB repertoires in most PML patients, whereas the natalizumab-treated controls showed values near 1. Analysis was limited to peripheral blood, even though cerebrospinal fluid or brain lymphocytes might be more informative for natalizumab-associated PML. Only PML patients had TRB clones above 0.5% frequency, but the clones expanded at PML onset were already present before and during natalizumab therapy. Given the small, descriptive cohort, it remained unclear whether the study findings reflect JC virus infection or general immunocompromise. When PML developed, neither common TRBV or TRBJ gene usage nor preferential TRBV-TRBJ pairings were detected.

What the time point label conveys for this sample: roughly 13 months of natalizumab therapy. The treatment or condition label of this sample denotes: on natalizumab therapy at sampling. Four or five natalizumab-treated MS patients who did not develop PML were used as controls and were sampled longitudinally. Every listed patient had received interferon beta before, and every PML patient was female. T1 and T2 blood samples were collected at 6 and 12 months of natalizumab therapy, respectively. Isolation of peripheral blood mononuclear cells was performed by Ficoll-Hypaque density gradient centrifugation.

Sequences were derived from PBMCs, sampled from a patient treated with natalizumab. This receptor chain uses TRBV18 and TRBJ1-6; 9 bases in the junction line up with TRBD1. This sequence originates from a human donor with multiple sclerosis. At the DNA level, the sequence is TGTGCCAGCTCACCAACCATACCGGGACAGGGTTCACCCTTCCACTTT. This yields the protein CASSPTIPGQGSPFHF.